This TCR beta chain derives from a study of T cell changes during pregnancy in multiple sclerosis. Assay: immunoSEQ multiplex PCR; the TCRdb copy retains only in-frame clones and omits some. This table holds tens of thousands of clones, roughly 92% found once. The CDR3 is made up of 16 amino acids. V gave up 1 base and J gave up 3 bases; unmatched junction bases: 5. The germline CDR1 and CDR2 sequences are SGHNT and YENEEA. V usage is TRBV11-3 and J usage is TRBJ2-3, with TRBD2 matching over 9 bases. The TCR was taken from a female donor with multiple sclerosis, enrolled in a pregnancy study. Specimen: peripheral blood, collected in the second trimester of pregnancy. CDR3 bases: TGTGCCAGCAGCTTAGGCCTAGCGGGGATTACAGATACGCAGTATTTT. Amino acids: CASSLGLAGITDTQYF.